These 3 T cell receptor beta chains share one sample of origin, sequenced in a study of cytomegalovirus exposure and HLA in healthy donors. The PCR had 60 Vbeta and 13 Jbeta primers. Produced via immunoSEQ multiplex PCR; TCRdb's table is partial and in-frame only. The specimen's table records 75,000 to 95,000 clones. Input material: PBMCs. Receptors were obtained from a woman aged 60-75 years in good health and CMV-seronegative.

For the CDR3, the DNA is TGTGCCAGTGGAAGCTTAGCGGGAGTCTACAATGAGCAGTTCTTC. Amino acid sequence: CASGSLAGVYNEQFF. The chain links TRBV19 to TRBJ2-1, with 9 nucleotides matching TRBD2. Germline V gives CDR1 LNHDA, CDR2 SQIVND (reference sequence). The J segment lost 3 bases and the V segment lost 8 bases, leaving 8 bases of the junction unmatched. This CDR3 is 15 amino acids long.

V usage is TRBV9 and J usage is TRBJ2-1, with 9 bases identical to TRBD2. The J segment lost 8 bases and the V segment lost 0 bases, leaving 6 bases of the junction unmatched. Per germline, CDR1 SGDLS and CDR2 YYNGEE. The CDR3 contains 15 residues. CDR3 region: CASSVAGTSNYEQFF. Here the CDR3 DNA reads TGTGCCAGCAGCGTAGCAGGGACTAGCAACTATGAGCAGTTCTTC.

As to this clone: At one end the junction does not follow the germline gene, possibly because of a read error. The chain has TRBV20-1 and TRBJ2-1; the match to TRBD1 covers 9 bases. Germline CDR1 and CDR2: DFQATT and SNEGSKA (reference sequence). The CDR3 extends over 11 amino acids. The DNA for the CDR3 is TGCAGTGCTCTAAACCGGGACAGGGTACTCTTC. As protein: CSALNRDRVLF.